This record looks at one T cell receptor beta chain sequence and its context. The antigen is unknown. This CDR3 spans 15 amino acids. V was cut by 2 bases and J by 7 bases, with 18 bases left in between. The germline CDR1 and CDR2 sequences are SGHRS and YFSETQ. The sample belongs to a study of shared clonotypes between healthy human individuals. Study overall: Plates per donor: three CD4 naive, three CD4 memory, two CD8 naive, one CD8 memory.

Study-wide findings and caveats: Owing to a small donor count, the genetic and exposure-history diversity represented was limited.

TCRdb's copy holds only in-frame clones and misses some; the assay was immunoSEQ multiplex PCR. The data contain over a million clones, approximately 98.5% of them seen just once; the ten biggest clones take up approximately 0.38%. In the CD4+ fraction, cells were divided into CD45RA+ naive and CD45RA-negative memory subsets. V usage is TRBV5-1 and J usage is TRBJ1-2; no clear D. Input material: naive CD4+ T cells sorted from blood. Subset denoted: CD45RA+ positively selected. This receptor was obtained from a man younger than 40 in good health. The CDR3 nucleotides are TGCGCCAGCAGCTTCAGGCCAGAGGACGTGAGTGGCTACACCTTC. Its protein is CASSFRPEDVSGYTF. The full variable domain, completed using reference TRBV5-1 and TRBJ1-2, is KAGVTQTPRYLIKTRGQQVTLSCSPISGHRSVSWYQQTPGQGLQFLFEYFSETQRNKGNFPGRFSGRQFSNSRSEMNVSTLELGDSALYLCASSFRPEDVSGYTFGSGTRLTVV.